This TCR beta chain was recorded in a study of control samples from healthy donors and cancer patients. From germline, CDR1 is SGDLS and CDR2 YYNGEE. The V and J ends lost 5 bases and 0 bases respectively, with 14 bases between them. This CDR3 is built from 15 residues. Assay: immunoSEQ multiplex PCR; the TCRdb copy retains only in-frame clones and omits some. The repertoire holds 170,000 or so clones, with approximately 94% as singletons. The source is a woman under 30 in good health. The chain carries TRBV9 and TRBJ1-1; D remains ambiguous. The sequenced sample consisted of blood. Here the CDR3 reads CASSGRSGVNTEAFF. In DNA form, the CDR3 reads TGTGCCAGCAGTGGCCGTTCTGGCGTGAACACTGAAGCTTTCTTT.